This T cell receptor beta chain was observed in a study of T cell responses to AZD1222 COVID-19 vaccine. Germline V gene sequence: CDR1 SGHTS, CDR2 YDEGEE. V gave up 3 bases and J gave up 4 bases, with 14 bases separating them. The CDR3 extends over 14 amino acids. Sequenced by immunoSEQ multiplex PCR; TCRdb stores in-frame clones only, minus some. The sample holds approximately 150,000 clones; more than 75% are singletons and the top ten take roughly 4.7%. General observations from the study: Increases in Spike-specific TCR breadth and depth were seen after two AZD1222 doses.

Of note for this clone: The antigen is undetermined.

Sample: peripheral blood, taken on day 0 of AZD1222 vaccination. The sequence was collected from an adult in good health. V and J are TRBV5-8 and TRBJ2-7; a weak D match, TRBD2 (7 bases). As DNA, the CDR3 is TGTGCCAGCAGCTCTTGGGGGGGGCTATACGAGCAGTACTTC. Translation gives CASSSWGGLYEQYF. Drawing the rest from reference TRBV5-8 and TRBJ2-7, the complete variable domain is EAGVTQSPTHLIKTRGQQATLRCSPISGHTSVYWYQQALGLGLQFLLWYDEGEERNRGNFPPRFSGRQFPNYSSELNVNALELEDSALYLCASSSWGGLYEQYFGPGTRLTVT.